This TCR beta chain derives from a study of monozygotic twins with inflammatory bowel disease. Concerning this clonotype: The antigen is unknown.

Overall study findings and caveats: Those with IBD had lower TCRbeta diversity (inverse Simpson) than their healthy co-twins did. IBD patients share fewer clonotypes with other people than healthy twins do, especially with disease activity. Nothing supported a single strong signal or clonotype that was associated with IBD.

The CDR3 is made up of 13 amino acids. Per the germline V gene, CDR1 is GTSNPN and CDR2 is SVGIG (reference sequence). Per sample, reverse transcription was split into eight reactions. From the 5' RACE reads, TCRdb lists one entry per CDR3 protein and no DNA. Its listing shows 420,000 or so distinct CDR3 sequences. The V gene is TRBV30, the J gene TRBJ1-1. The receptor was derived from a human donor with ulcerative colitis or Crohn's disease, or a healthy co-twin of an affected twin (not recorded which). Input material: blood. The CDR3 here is CAYLGTENTEAFF.